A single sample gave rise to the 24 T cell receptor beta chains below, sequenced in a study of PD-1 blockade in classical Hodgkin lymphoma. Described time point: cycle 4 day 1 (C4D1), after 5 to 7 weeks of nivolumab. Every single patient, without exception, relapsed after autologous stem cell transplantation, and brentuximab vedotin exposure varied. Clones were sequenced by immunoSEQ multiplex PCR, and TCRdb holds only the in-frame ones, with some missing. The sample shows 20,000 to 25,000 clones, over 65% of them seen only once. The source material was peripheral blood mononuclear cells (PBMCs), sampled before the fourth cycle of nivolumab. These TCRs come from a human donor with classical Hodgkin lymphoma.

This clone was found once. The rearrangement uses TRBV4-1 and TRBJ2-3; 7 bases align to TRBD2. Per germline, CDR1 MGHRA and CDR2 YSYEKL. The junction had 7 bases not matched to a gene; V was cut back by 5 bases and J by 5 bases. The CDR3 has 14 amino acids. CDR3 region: CASSATSIQDTQYF. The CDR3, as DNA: TGCGCCAGCAGCGCGACTAGCATTCAAGATACGCAGTATTTT.

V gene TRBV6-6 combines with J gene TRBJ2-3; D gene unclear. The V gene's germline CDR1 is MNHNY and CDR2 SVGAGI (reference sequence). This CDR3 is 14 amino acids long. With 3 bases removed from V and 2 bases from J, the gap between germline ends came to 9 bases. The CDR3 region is CASSYRQVTDTQYF. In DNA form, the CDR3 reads TGTGCCAGCAGTTATAGACAAGTCACAGATACGCAGTATTTT.

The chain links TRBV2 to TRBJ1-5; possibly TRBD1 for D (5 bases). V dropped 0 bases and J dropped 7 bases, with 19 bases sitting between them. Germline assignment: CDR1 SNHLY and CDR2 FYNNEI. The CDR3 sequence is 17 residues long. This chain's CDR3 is CASSEAGGWGKEQPQHF. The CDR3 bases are TGTGCCAGCAGTGAAGCCGGGGGATGGGGCAAGGAGCAGCCCCAGCATTTT.

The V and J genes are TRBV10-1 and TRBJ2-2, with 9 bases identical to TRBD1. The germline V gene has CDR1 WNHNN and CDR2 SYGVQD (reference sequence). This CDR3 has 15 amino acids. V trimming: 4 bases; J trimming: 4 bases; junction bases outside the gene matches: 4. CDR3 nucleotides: TGCGCCAGCAGTGTTGGACAGGGGATCACCGGGGAGCTGTTTTTT. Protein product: CASSVGQGITGELFF.

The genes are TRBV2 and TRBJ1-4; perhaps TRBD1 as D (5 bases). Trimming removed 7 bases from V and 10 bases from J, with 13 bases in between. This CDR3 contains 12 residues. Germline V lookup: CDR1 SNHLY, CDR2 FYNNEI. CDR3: CASTRVGGKLFF. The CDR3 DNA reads TGTGCCAGCACTCGGGTTGGGGGAAAACTGTTTTTT.

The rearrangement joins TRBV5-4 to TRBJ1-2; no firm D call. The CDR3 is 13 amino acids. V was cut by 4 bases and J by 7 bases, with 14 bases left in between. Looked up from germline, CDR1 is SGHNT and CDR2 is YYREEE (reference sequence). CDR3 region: CASSRSGLLGYTF. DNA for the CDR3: TGTGCCAGCAGCCGGTCGGGCCTTCTTGGCTACACCTTC.

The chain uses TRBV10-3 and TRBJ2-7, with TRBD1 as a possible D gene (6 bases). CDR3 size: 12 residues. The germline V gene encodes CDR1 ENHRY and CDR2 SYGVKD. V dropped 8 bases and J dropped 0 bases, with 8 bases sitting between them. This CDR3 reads CAILDSSYEQYF. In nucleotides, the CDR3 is TGTGCCATCTTGGACAGCTCCTACGAGCAGTACTTC.

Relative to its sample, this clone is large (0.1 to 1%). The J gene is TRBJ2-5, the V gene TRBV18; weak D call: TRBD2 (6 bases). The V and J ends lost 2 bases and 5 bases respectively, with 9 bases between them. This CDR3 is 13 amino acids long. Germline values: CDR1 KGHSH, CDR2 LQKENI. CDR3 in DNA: TGTGCCAGCTCACCAAGGAGGGGTGAGACCCAGTACTTC. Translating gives CASSPRRGETQYF.

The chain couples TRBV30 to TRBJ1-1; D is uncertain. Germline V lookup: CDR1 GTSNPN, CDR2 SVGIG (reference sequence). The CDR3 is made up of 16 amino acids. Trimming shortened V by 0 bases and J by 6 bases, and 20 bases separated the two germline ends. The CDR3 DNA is TGTGCCTGGAGTGTAAACCGCGGACCGACTGGGGCTGAAGCTTTCTTT. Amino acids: CAWSVNRGPTGAEAFF. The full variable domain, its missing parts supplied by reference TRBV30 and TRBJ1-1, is SQTIHQWPATLVQPVGSPLSLECTVEGTSNPNLYWYRQAAGRGLQLLFYSVGIGQISSEVPQNLSASRPQDRQFILSSKKLLLSDSGFYLCAWSVNRGPTGAEAFFGQGTRLTVV.

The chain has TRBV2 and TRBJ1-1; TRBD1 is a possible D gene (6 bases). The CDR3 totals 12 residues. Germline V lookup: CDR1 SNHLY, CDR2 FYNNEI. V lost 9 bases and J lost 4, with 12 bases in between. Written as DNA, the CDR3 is TGTGCCAGACAGGGTGGAGTCACTGAAGCTTTCTTT. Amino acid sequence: CARQGGVTEAFF.

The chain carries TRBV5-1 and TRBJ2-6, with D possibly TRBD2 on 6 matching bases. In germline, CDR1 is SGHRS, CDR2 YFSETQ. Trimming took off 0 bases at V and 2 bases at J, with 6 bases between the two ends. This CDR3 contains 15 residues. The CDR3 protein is CASSLAGAGANVLTF. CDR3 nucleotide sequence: TGCGCCAGCAGCTTGGCGGGGGCTGGGGCCAACGTCCTGACTTTC.

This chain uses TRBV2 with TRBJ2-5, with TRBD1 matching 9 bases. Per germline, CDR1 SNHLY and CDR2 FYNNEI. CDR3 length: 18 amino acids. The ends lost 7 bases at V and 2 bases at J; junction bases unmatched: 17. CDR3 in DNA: TGTGCCAGCAAGAAGGGACAGGGAACCCCAAGGGGACAAGAGACCCAGTACTTC. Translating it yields CASKKGQGTPRGQETQYF.

The CDR3 sequence is CSVGGQGRAYEQYF. CDR3 in DNA: TGCAGCGTTGGGGGACAGGGGCGGGCCTACGAGCAGTACTTC. The genes are TRBV29-1 and TRBJ2-7; 10 positions match TRBD1. Germline CDR1 SQVTM, CDR2 ANQGSEA. V lost 4 bases, J lost 2 bases, and 5 bases stayed unmatched. The CDR3 loop spans 14 amino acids.

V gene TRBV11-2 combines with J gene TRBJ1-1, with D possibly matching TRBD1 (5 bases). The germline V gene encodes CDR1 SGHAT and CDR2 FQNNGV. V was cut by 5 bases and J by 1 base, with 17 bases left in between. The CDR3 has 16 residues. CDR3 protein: CASSPDWGRPNTEAFF. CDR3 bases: TGTGCCAGCAGCCCAGACTGGGGGAGGCCGAACACTGAAGCTTTCTTT.

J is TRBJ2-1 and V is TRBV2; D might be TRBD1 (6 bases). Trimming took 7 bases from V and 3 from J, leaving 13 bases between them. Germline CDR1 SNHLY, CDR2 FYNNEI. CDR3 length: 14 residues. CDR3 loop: CASKPWTVYNEQFF. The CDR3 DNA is TGTGCCAGCAAACCCTGGACAGTCTACAATGAGCAGTTCTTC.

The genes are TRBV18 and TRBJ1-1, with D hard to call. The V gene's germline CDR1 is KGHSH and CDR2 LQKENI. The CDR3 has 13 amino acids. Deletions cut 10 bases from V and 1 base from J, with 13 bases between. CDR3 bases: TGTGCCACCCAGAATGCAGGGAACACTGAAGCTTTCTTT. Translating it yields CATQNAGNTEAFF.

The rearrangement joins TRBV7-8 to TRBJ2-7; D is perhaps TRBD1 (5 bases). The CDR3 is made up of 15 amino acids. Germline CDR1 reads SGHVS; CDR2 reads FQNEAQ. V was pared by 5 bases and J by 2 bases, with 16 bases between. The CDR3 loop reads CASSPQEGPTYEQYF. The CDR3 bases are TGTGCCAGCAGCCCACAGGAAGGGCCAACCTACGAGCAGTACTTC. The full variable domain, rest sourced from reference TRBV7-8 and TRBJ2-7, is GAGVSQSPRYKVAKRGQDVALRCDPISGHVSLFWYQQALGQGPEFLTYFQNEAQLDKSGLPSDRFFAERPEGSVSTLKIQRTQQEDSAVYLCASSPQEGPTYEQYFGPGTRLTVT.

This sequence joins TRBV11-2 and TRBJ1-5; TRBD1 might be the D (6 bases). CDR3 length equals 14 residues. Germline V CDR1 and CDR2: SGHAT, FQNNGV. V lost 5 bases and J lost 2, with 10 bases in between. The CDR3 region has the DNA TGTGCCAGCAGCCGAGGGGGGGGCAATCAGCCCCAGCATTTT. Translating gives CASSRGGGNQPQHF. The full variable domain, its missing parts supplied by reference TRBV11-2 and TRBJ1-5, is EAGVAQSPRYKIIEKRQSVAFWCNPISGHATLYWYQQILGQGPKLLIQFQNNGVVDDSQLPKDRFSAERLKGVDSTLKIQPAKLEDSAVYLCASSRGGGNQPQHFGDGTRLSIL.

The CDR3 nucleotides are TGTGCCAGCAGCTTAGGATCTCTAGCGGGAGGAGGTGAGCAGTACTTC. The encoded protein is CASSLGSLAGGGEQYF. The J gene is TRBJ2-7, the V gene TRBV7-8; 11 nucleotides agree with TRBD2. Germline V lookup: CDR1 SGHVS, CDR2 FQNEAQ. Germline trimming cut 1 base from V and 7 bases from J; bases unmatched to any gene: 9. The CDR3 totals 16 residues.

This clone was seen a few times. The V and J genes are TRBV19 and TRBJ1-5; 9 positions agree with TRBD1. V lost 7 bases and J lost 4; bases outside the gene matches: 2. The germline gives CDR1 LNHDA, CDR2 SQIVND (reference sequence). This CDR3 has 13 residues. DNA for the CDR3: TGTGCCAGTAACGGACAGGGGAATCAGCCCCAGCATTTT. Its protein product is CASNGQGNQPQHF.

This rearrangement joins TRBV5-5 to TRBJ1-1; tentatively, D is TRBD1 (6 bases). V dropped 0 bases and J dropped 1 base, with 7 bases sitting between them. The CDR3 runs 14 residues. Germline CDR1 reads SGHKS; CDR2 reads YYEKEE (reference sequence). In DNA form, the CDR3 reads TGTGCCAGCAGCTTGGGACAGGAGAACACTGAAGCTTTCTTT. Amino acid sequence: CASSLGQENTEAFF.

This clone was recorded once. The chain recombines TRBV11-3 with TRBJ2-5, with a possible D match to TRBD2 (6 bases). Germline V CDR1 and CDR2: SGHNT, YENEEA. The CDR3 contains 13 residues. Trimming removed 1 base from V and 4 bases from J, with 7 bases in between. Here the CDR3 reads CASSLVGGETQYF. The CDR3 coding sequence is TGTGCCAGCAGCTTAGTCGGGGGAGAGACCCAGTACTTC.

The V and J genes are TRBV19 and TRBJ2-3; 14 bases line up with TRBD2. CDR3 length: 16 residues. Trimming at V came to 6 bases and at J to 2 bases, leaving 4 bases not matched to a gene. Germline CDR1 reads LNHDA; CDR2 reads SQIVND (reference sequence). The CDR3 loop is CASSRLAGGYTDTQYF. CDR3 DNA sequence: TGTGCCAGTAGCCGACTAGCGGGAGGGTACACAGATACGCAGTATTTT.

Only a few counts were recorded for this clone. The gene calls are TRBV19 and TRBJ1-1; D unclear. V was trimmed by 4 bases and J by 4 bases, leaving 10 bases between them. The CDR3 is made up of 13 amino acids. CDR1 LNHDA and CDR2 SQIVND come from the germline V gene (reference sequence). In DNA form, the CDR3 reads TGTGCCAGTAGTACCGGACCCGGCACTGAAGCTTTCTTT. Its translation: CASSTGPGTEAFF.